Listed here are 3 T cell receptor beta chains from one sample, sequenced in a study of blood T cell repertoires in COVID-19 (dated by TCRdb to the early 2020s). Library prep was done by the immunoSEQ multiplex PCR assay. Entries here come from immuneACCESS through TCRdb and include only in-frame sequences with V and J called. Some clones fail to appear in such tables; in the studies checked, an unresolved V gene covers under half of the shortfall, and the cause of the remainder is unknown. Within this sample are approximately 97,000 clones, with approximately 80% of them counted one time only. The top ten clonotypes cover just under 4.5% of the sample. The sequencing input was peripheral blood. The receptor source for this set is a human donor in a cohort sampled during active COVID-19.

This clone has just a few counts. This chain links TRBV28 with TRBJ1-2; a possible D gene is TRBD1 (5 bases). CDR1 MDHEN and CDR2 SYDVKM come from the germline V gene. Between the trimmed V and J ends, which lost 8 bases and 4 bases, there was a span of 14 bases. The CDR3 extends over 13 amino acids. CDR3: CASSLGTGYGYTF. The CDR3 bases are TGTGCCAGCTCCCTGGGCACAGGCTATGGCTACACCTTC.

CDR3 loop: CASALSGGYTDTQYF. In nucleotides, the CDR3 is TGTGCCAGCGCTCTTAGCGGGGGGTACACAGATACGCAGTATTTT. The rearrangement uses TRBV14 and TRBJ2-3; 10 nucleotides line up with TRBD2. The germline V gene encodes CDR1 SGHDN and CDR2 FVKESK. Trimming cost V 8 bases and J 2 bases; bases outside gene matches: 7. This CDR3 region has 15 residues.

The J gene is TRBJ1-2, the V gene TRBV7-9; D perhaps matches TRBD1 (6 bases). CDR1 SEHNR and CDR2 FQNEAQ come from the germline V gene (reference sequence). There are 15 residues in the CDR3. V lost 2 bases and J 4 bases, leaving 14 bases between the germline ends. The CDR3 nucleotides are TGTGCCAGCAGCTTAAGACAGGACGCCTCCTATGGCTACACCTTC. Its translation: CASSLRQDASYGYTF.